This T cell receptor beta chain originates from a study of control samples from healthy donors and cancer patients. The CDR3 is made up of 11 amino acids. Germline CDR1 is SGDLS and CDR2 is YYNGEE. Trimming cost V 1 base and J 6 bases, with 5 bases left between them. TCRdb keeps only in-frame clones here, not all; method: immunoSEQ multiplex PCR. The sample shows 95,000 to 150,000 clones, roughly 92% of them seen only once. The receptor's source is an elderly man with head and neck cancer. Sequences were obtained from PBMCs. This chain uses TRBV9 with TRBJ2-7; D uncertain. The CDR3 DNA reads as TGTGCCAGCAGCGTAATGTCCGAGCAGTACTTC. This sequence encodes CASSVMSEQYF.